This TCR beta chain was sequenced in a study of blood T cells in healthy people across ages. Study as a whole: Template switching retrieved approximately one barcoded beta molecule for each two T cells.

A second 7 to 11 cycle PCR used barcoded and J-beta primers. In TCRdb, the 5' RACE reads were re-called with MiXCR into one record per CDR3 protein. The sample has 900,000 to 950,000 distinct CDR3 sequences, approximately 32% seen once. The CDR3 covers 14 residues. Germline V gene lookup returns CDR1 DFQATT and CDR2 SNEGSKA (reference sequence). A note on this clonotype: At one end, the junction sequence differs from germline, possibly due to a read error.

These records were also assigned to another study, of T cells of mothers and their children. That study reports: Samples were provided by three healthy Caucasian mothers and their six children. Related pairs of mothers and children showed slightly higher, non-significant overlap versus unrelated pairs.

The rearrangement joins TRBV20-1 to TRBJ1-4; the D is unclear. Material for sequencing was blood. This receptor was obtained from a woman between 35 and 50 years old in good health. The CDR3 spells CSARDSWTNEKRFF. The CDR3 coding sequence is TGCAGTGCTAGAGATTCTTGGACCAATGAAAAACGGTTTTTT.